Given below is one T cell receptor (beta chain) in context. The sample originates from a study of cytomegalovirus exposure and HLA in healthy donors. Trimming took off 8 bases at V and 1 base at J, with 8 bases between the two ends. Germline V gives CDR1 LNHNV, CDR2 YYDKDF (reference sequence). This CDR3 is 12 amino acids long. 13 Jbeta primers and 60 Vbeta primers were used for the PCR. TCRdb keeps only in-frame clones here, not all; method: immunoSEQ multiplex PCR. The table shows 150,000 to 200,000 clones, with around 85% occurring only once. Sequenced: PBMCs. The V and J genes are TRBV15 and TRBJ1-1, with D perhaps matching TRBD1 (5 bases). This TCR derives from a man younger than 30 in good health and CMV-seronegative. CDR3 nucleotides: TGTGCCACCTCAAGGGGGAACACTGAAGCTTTCTTT. This gives the protein CATSRGNTEAFF.